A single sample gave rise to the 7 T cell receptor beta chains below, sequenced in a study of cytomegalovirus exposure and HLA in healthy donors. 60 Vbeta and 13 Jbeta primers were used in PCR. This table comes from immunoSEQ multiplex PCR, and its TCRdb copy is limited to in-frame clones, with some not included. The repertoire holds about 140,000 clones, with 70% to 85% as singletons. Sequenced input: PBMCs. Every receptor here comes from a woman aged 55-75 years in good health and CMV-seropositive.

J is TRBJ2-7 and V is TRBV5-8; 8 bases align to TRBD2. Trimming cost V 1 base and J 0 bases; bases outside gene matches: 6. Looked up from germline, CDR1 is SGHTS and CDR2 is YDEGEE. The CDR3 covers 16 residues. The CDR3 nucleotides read TGTGCCAGCAGCTTGACTAGCGGCTCACGCTCCTACGAGCAGTACTTC. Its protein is CASSLTSGSRSYEQYF.

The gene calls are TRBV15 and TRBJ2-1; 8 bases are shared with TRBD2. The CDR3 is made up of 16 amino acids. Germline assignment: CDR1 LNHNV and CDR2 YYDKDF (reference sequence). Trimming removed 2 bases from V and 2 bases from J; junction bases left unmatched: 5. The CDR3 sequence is CATSRQAGAPYNEQFF. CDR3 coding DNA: TGTGCCACCAGCAGACAAGCGGGAGCCCCCTACAATGAGCAGTTCTTC.

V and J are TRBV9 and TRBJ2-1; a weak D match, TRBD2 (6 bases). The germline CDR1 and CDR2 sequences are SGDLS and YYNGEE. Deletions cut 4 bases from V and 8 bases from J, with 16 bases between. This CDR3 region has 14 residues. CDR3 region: CASSPRSGPDEQFF. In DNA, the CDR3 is TGTGCCAGCAGCCCCAGAAGCGGGCCGGATGAGCAGTTCTTC.

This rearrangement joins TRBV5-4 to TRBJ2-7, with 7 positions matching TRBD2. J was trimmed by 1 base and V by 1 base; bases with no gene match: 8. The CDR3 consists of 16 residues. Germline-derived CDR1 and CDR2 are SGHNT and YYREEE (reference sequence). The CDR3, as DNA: TGTGCCAGCAGCTTGATTGGCGGGAGAGTTTCCTACGAGCAGTACTTC. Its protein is CASSLIGGRVSYEQYF.

The CDR3 coding sequence is TGTGCCAGCAGTCCTCTACAGGGTAAGGGTGGCTACACCTTC. Protein product: CASSPLQGKGGYTF. This chain joins TRBV28 and TRBJ1-2, with D possibly being TRBD1 (6 bases). Germline V gene data show CDR1 as MDHEN and CDR2 as SYDVKM. This CDR3 spans 14 amino acids. V dropped 5 bases and J dropped 7 bases, with 17 bases sitting between them.

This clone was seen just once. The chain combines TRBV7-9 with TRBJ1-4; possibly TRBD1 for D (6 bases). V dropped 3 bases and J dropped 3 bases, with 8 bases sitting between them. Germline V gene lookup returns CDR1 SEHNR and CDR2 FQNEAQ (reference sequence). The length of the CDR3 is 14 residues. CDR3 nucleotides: TGTGCCAGCAGCTTTGGACAGTCTAATGAAAAACTGTTTTTT. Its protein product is CASSFGQSNEKLFF.

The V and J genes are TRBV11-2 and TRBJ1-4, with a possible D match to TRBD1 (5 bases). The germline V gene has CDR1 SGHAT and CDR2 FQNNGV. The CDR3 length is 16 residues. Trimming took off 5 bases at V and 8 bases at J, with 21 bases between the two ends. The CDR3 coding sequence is TGTGCCAGCAGCGCAGAGACCGGGTCCCGGGGGGAAAAACTGTTTTTT. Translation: CASSAETGSRGEKLFF.